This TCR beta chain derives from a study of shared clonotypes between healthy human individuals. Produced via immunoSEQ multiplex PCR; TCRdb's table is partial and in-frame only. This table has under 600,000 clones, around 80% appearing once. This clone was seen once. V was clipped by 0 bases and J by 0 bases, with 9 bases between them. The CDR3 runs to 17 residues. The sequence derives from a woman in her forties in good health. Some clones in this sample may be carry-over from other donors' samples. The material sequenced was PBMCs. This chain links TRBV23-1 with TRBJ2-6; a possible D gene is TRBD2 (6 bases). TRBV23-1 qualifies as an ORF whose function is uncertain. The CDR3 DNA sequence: TGCGCCAGCAGTCAATCGAGGACTAACTCTGGGGCCAACGTCCTGACTTTC. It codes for CASSQSRTNSGANVLTF.